Below, 8 T cell receptor beta chains from the same sample are listed, as sequenced in a study of OX40 agonist ivuxolimab in advanced cancers. Only in-frame clones appear in the TCRdb table, and some are missing; sequencing was by immunoSEQ multiplex PCR. This sample yields some 81,000 clones, of which 87% are seen a single time; under 6.5% belongs to the top ten. The source material was CD4+ or CD8+ T cells sorted from blood, sampled in a trial of the OX40 agonist ivuxolimab. These receptors all stem from an adult with an advanced solid tumor such as melanoma, head and neck, liver or kidney cancer.

The chain joins TRBV12-5 to TRBJ2-6; 8 positions agree with TRBD1. Trimming removed 3 bases from V and 4 bases from J; junction bases left unmatched: 5. Germline V gene lookup returns CDR1 LGHNT and CDR2 FRNRAP. CDR3 size: 16 residues. CDR3 protein: CASGLGQGSGANVLTF. The CDR3 DNA follows: TGTGCTAGTGGTTTAGGACAGGGTTCCGGGGCCAACGTCCTGACTTTC.

This clone was detected only a few times. V gene TRBV5-1 combines with J gene TRBJ2-7; TRBD2 matches 7 bases. Per the germline V gene, CDR1 is SGHRS and CDR2 is YFSETQ. Germline trimming cut 3 bases from V and 2 bases from J; bases unmatched to any gene: 8. The CDR3 covers 15 residues. DNA for the CDR3: TGCGCCAGCAGCTCCGAAGCGGGACCCGCCTACGAGCAGTACTTC. Translated, it gives CASSSEAGPAYEQYF.

The chain couples TRBV7-2 to TRBJ2-7; 9 nucleotides line up with TRBD2. Germline V CDR1 and CDR2: SGHTA, FQGNSA. Trimming at V came to 5 bases and at J to 1 base, leaving 6 bases not matched to a gene. The CDR3 spans 15 residues. Here the CDR3 reads CASSLGTSLSYEQYF. CDR3 nucleotides: TGTGCCAGCAGCCTCGGGACTAGCTTATCCTACGAGCAGTACTTC.

V is TRBV5-1 and J is TRBJ2-4; 9 bases map to TRBD1. This CDR3 spans 16 amino acids. With 3 bases clipped from V and 3 bases from J, the junction kept 7 bases outside the gene matches. Germline values: CDR1 SGHRS, CDR2 YFSETQ. The DNA of the CDR3 is TGCGCCAGCAGCTATGTAACAGGGGGCAACAAAAACATTCAGTACTTC. It is translated as CASSYVTGGNKNIQYF.

The chain recombines TRBV7-9 with TRBJ1-5; D is perhaps TRBD1 (5 bases). Trimming shortened V by 1 base and J by 2 bases, and 9 bases separated the two germline ends. This CDR3 has 15 residues. Germline CDR1 SEHNR, CDR2 FQNEAQ (reference sequence). The CDR3 is CASSLEGSGNQPQHF. The DNA for the CDR3 is TGTGCCAGCAGCTTAGAGGGGAGTGGCAATCAGCCCCAGCATTTT.

J is TRBJ2-1 and V is TRBV18, with D tentatively TRBD2 (5 bases). Germline CDR1 reads KGHSH; CDR2 reads LQKENI. Trimming left V 3 bases short and J 2 bases short, with 20 bases between. The CDR3 runs 18 residues. CDR3 DNA: TGTGCCAGCTCACCGAGGCCGCTCGACGGGAAAGCCTACAATGAGCAGTTCTTC. It translates to CASSPRPLDGKAYNEQFF.

The chain carries TRBV2 and TRBJ2-5; D is undetermined. V was shortened by 2 bases and J by 2 bases, with 12 bases between the two germline ends. The germline CDR1 and CDR2 sequences are SNHLY and FYNNEI. The CDR3 has 15 amino acids. In DNA form, the CDR3 reads TGTGCCAGCAGTGAAACCCGCACCGCACAAGAGACCCAGTACTTC. Its protein is CASSETRTAQETQYF.

The V and J genes are TRBV5-1 and TRBJ2-3, with 9 bases aligning to TRBD1. This CDR3 spans 17 amino acids. V shed 4 bases and J 7 bases; nucleotides not matched to a gene: 16. Germline V gene sequence: CDR1 SGHRS, CDR2 YFSETQ. In nucleotides, the CDR3 is TGCGCCAGCAGCGGGGGGACAGGGACGGCGGGTAGGAATACGCAGTATTTT. Its translation is CASSGGTGTAGRNTQYF.